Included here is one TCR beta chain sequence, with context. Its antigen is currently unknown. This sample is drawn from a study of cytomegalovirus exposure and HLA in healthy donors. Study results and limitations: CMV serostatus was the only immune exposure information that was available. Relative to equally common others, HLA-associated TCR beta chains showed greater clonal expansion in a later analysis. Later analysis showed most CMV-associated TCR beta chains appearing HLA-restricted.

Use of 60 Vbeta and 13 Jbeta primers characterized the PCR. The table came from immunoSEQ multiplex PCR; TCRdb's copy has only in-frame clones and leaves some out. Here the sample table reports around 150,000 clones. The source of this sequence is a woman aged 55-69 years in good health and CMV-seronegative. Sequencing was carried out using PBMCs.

CDR3 bases: TGTGCCAGCAGCGCGGCGCAGCGGGAGGGATCCTCCTACGAGCAGTACTTC. Amino acids: CASSAAQREGSSYEQYF. The chain couples TRBV5-4 to TRBJ2-7; 10 bases are a match to TRBD2. The V and J ends lost 4 bases and 0 bases, in that order; junction bases with no gene match: 10. CDR3 length: 17 residues. Germline V lookup: CDR1 SGHNT, CDR2 YYREEE (reference sequence).